This entry lists 26 T cell receptor beta chains sequenced from one sample in a study of blood T cell repertoires in COVID-19. Generated by immunoSEQ multiplex PCR, the TCRdb table keeps only in-frame clones and is missing some. The sample yields roughly 65,000 clones, 75% to 90% seen once. Input material: peripheral blood. These receptors all come from a woman of 80 years or more with active or convalescent COVID-19.

V gene TRBV6-5 combines with J gene TRBJ2-1; a weak D match, TRBD1 (5 bases). Germline V gene lookup returns CDR1 MNHEY and CDR2 SVGAGI. Trimming removed 2 bases from V and 9 bases from J, with 11 bases in between. The CDR3 is 13 residues long. The CDR3 nucleotides read TGTGCCAGCAGTTACCAGGGCCTAGGTGAGCAGTTCTTC. It is translated as CASSYQGLGEQFF.

The genes are TRBV15 and TRBJ2-1, with a weak D call TRBD2 (7 bases). CDR3 length: 16 residues. Germline CDR1 reads LNHNV; CDR2 reads YYDKDF (reference sequence). Trimming stripped 6 bases from V and 12 bases from J, with 27 bases between. CDR3 protein: CATRGTHGGGPVGQFF. DNA of the CDR3: TGTGCCACCAGGGGGACCCATGGCGGGGGCCCCGTGGGGCAGTTCTTC.

This rearrangement joins TRBV7-2 to TRBJ2-2, with 7 bases fitting TRBD2. The V and J ends lost 4 bases and 7 bases, in that order; junction bases with no gene match: 3. Germline CDR1 is SGHTA and CDR2 is FQGNSA. The CDR3 runs 13 residues. In DNA form, the CDR3 reads TGTGCCAGCAGCTCCCAGCGGGGCGGGGAGCTGTTTTTT. Translation: CASSSQRGGELFF.

This clone was recorded only once. The rearrangement joins TRBV4-3 to TRBJ2-7, with 11 bases identical to TRBD2. J gave up 4 bases and V 4 bases, and 9 bases lay outside the gene matches. The V gene's germline CDR1 is LGHNA and CDR2 YSLEER. The CDR3 has 16 amino acids. CDR3 region: CASSPVAGGYLYEQYF. CDR3 nucleotide sequence: TGCGCCAGCAGCCCAGTAGCGGGGGGGTACCTATACGAGCAGTACTTC.

The rearrangement uses TRBV19 and TRBJ1-2; D is perhaps TRBD1 (5 bases). CDR3 length: 13 amino acids. V dropped 6 bases and J dropped 8 bases, with 16 bases sitting between them. Germline V CDR1 and CDR2: LNHDA, SQIVND (reference sequence). The CDR3 loop is CASRGWGLYGYTF. Here the CDR3 DNA reads TGTGCCAGTAGGGGGTGGGGACTATACGGCTACACCTTC.

The V gene is TRBV6-5, the J gene TRBJ1-2; TRBD1 matches 8 bases. There are 15 residues in the CDR3. Germline V gene sequence: CDR1 MNHEY, CDR2 SVGAGI. V lost 6 bases to trimming and J lost 4 bases; unmatched junction nucleotides: 10. CDR3 bases: TGTGCCAGCAGCTCATCCCGTGACAGGGGCTATGGCTACACCTTC. Translation: CASSSSRDRGYGYTF.

The rearrangement links TRBV30 to TRBJ1-5; possibly TRBD1 for D (5 bases). Germline V gene sequence: CDR1 GTSNPN, CDR2 SVGIG (reference sequence). Trimming took off 0 bases at V and 7 bases at J, with 13 bases between the two ends. The length of the CDR3 is 14 residues. The CDR3 loop is CAWSVSPGVQPQHF. CDR3 sequence (DNA): TGTGCCTGGAGTGTATCTCCGGGGGTGCAGCCCCAGCATTTT. Drawing the rest from reference TRBV30 and TRBJ1-5, the complete variable domain is SQTIHQWPATLVQPVGSPLSLECTVEGTSNPNLYWYRQAAGRGLQLLFYSVGIGQISSEVPQNLSASRPQDRQFILSSKKLLLSDSGFYLCAWSVSPGVQPQHFGDGTRLSIL.

The V and J genes are TRBV3-1 (or the pseudogene TRBV3-2) and TRBJ1-5; the D gene is possibly TRBD1 (6 bases). There are 16 residues in the CDR3. Deletions cut 0 bases from V and 4 bases from J, with 13 bases between. Per the germline V gene, CDR1 is LGHDT and CDR2 is YNNKEL (reference sequence). The CDR3 sequence: CASSQEGGQGNQPQHF. DNA of the CDR3: TGTGCCAGCAGCCAAGAGGGGGGGCAGGGGAATCAGCCCCAGCATTTT.

The chain uses TRBV6-5 and TRBJ2-1; perhaps TRBD1 as D (6 bases). The V end was cut by 10 bases, the J end by 2 bases, with 15 bases between. The length of the CDR3 is 14 residues. The germline gives CDR1 MNHEY, CDR2 SVGAGI. DNA of the CDR3: TGTGCCACCAAGGGTGGGGGCCCCTACAATGAGCAGTTCTTC. Translation: CATKGGGPYNEQFF.

This chain links TRBV25-1 with TRBJ1-2; D remains unclear. Germline V lookup: CDR1 MGHDK, CDR2 SYGVNS. This CDR3 contains 14 residues. Trimming pared 3 bases from V and 7 bases from J, leaving 15 bases between. CDR3 residues: CASSEFGQAGGYTF. As DNA, the CDR3 is TGTGCCAGCAGTGAGTTCGGCCAGGCGGGTGGCTACACCTTC.

This chain uses TRBV30 with TRBJ1-4; D is possibly TRBD1 (6 bases). V was shortened by 0 bases and J by 5 bases, with 16 bases between the two germline ends. The germline V gene has CDR1 GTSNPN and CDR2 SVGIG (reference sequence). This CDR3 has 16 amino acids. For the CDR3, the DNA is TGTGCCTGGAGTGTAAACTTTGGCAGGGGAAATGAAAAACTGTTTTTT. Protein: CAWSVNFGRGNEKLFF.

CDR3 region: CASSQLTAGGDEQFF. The CDR3 DNA reads TGTGCCAGCAGCCAATTAACGGCCGGGGGTGATGAGCAGTTCTTC. V and J are TRBV14 and TRBJ2-1, with D tentatively TRBD2 (6 bases). The CDR3 contains 15 residues. Germline values: CDR1 SGHDN, CDR2 FVKESK. The germline V and J ends were trimmed by 2 bases and 8 bases, with 16 bases remaining between them.

The chain has TRBV5-8 and TRBJ2-3, with 7 bases fitting TRBD2. The length of the CDR3 is 15 residues. CDR1 SGHTS and CDR2 YDEGEE come from the germline V gene. Trimming took 4 bases from V and 3 from J; bases not matched to a gene: 8. The CDR3 here is CASSRPAGDTDTQYF. The CDR3 region has the DNA TGTGCCAGCAGCCGACCGGCGGGGGATACAGATACGCAGTATTTT.

This chain uses TRBV4-3 with TRBJ2-1; 9 nucleotides line up with TRBD1. This CDR3 is built from 17 residues. Trimming at V came to 2 bases and at J to 10 bases, leaving 15 bases not matched to a gene. Per the germline V gene, CDR1 is LGHNA and CDR2 is YSLEER. CDR3 DNA: TGCGCCAGCAGCCAACTACCTACCGGGACAGGGTGGTGGGAGCAGTTCTTC. Protein sequence: CASSQLPTGTGWWEQFF.

The rearrangement uses TRBV3-1 (or the pseudogene TRBV3-2) and TRBJ2-1, with 9 bases aligning to TRBD2. This CDR3 has 15 residues. Germline CDR1 is LGHDT and CDR2 is YNNKEL (reference sequence). V lost 1 base to trimming and J lost 5 bases; unmatched junction nucleotides: 3. This CDR3 reads CASSQGTSDHNEQFF. The CDR3 DNA follows: TGTGCCAGCAGCCAAGGGACTAGCGACCACAATGAGCAGTTCTTC.

This sequence joins TRBV18 and TRBJ1-4, with 7 bases lining up with TRBD1. The V gene's germline CDR1 is KGHSH and CDR2 LQKENI. J was trimmed by 5 bases and V by 3 bases; bases with no gene match: 3. This CDR3 comprises 14 residues. The CDR3 sequence is CASSPRDRNEKLFF. DNA of the CDR3: TGTGCCAGCTCACCCCGGGACAGAAATGAAAAACTGTTTTTT.

The chain joins TRBV5-1 to TRBJ2-5; 11 bases match TRBD2. CDR3 length equals 18 residues. The V and J ends lost 1 base and 5 bases, in that order; junction bases with no gene match: 13. The germline gives CDR1 SGHRS, CDR2 YFSETQ. In nucleotides, the CDR3 is TGCGCCAGCAGCTTGAATAGCGGGGGGGATCTGATAGGCGAGACCCAGTACTTC. It codes for CASSLNSGGDLIGETQYF.

This clone was counted a single time. The genes are TRBV7-2 and TRBJ2-3, with 8 bases identical to TRBD2. The CDR3 sequence is 16 residues long. Unmatched junction bases numbered 8, after V lost 5 bases and J lost 1 base. Per germline, CDR1 SGHTA and CDR2 FQGNSA. The chain's CDR3 is CASSESGGVGTDTQYF. The CDR3 region has the DNA TGTGCCAGCAGCGAGAGCGGGGGTGTGGGCACAGATACGCAGTATTTT.

The chain uses TRBV19 and TRBJ1-5; no reliable D call. Per germline, CDR1 LNHDA and CDR2 SQIVND (reference sequence). V was shortened by 4 bases and J by 0 bases, with 13 bases between the two germline ends. The CDR3 has 16 residues. CDR3 loop: CASSKMGPNSNQPQHF. For the CDR3, the DNA is TGTGCCAGTAGTAAGATGGGCCCCAATAGCAATCAGCCCCAGCATTTT.

The rearrangement uses TRBV9 and TRBJ1-6, with TRBD1 identical over 8 bases. Germline CDR1 is SGDLS and CDR2 is YYNGEE. CDR3 length equals 16 residues. J gave up 9 bases and V 4 bases, and 12 bases lay outside the gene matches. In nucleotides, the CDR3 is TGTGCCAGCAGCCTATCCCCAGGGGGCAATGGTTCACCCCTCCACTTT. Translation gives CASSLSPGGNGSPLHF.

The sample holds one count of this clone. The chain couples TRBV7-6 to TRBJ2-7; D is tentatively TRBD1 or TRBD2 (6 bases each). V lost 5 bases and J lost 2, with 16 bases in between. The CDR3 loop spans 15 amino acids. Germline CDR1 and CDR2: SGHVS and FNYEAQ. The DNA of the CDR3 is TGTGCCAGCAGCCTAGGGGGGCAGGCGACCTACGAGCAGTACTTC. Its protein product is CASSLGGQATYEQYF.

This chain links TRBV6-1 with TRBJ2-1; possible D gene TRBD2, 5 bases. V shed 3 bases and J shed 0 bases, with 6 bases lying between them. The CDR3 contains 14 residues. CDR1 is MNHNS, CDR2 SASEGT, per germline. This CDR3 reads CASSEAGSYNEQFF. CDR3 DNA: TGTGCCAGCAGTGAGGCGGGCTCCTACAATGAGCAGTTCTTC.

This chain connects TRBV24-1 to TRBJ2-1; possibly TRBD2 for D (5 bases). Germline V gene sequence: CDR1 KGHDR, CDR2 SFDVKD. The V and J ends lost 1 base and 9 bases respectively, with 6 bases between them. The CDR3 totals 12 residues. The CDR3 loop reads CATSDFSVEQFF. The CDR3 bases are TGTGCCACCAGTGATTTTAGCGTTGAGCAGTTCTTC.

This chain uses TRBV5-6 with TRBJ1-5; D unresolved. CDR1 is SGHDT and CDR2 is YYEEEE in the germline V gene. Deletions cut 2 bases from V and 2 bases from J, with 11 bases between. This CDR3 spans 15 amino acids. The CDR3 region has the DNA TGTGCCAGCAGCTTAGCGGGAGTCGGCAATCAGCCCCAGCATTTT. It yields the protein CASSLAGVGNQPQHF.

The CDR3 region has the DNA TGTGCCAGCAGCCAGGGGACAGGGGAGGGTCAGCCCCAGCATTTT. Amino acids: CASSQGTGEGQPQHF. This chain links TRBV4-2 with TRBJ1-5; TRBD1 matches at 10 bases. V was clipped by 3 bases and J by 6 bases; unmatched bases: 5. Per germline, CDR1 LGHNA and CDR2 YNFKEQ. The CDR3 length is 15 residues.

The rearrangement uses TRBV19 and TRBJ2-1, with a tentative D call TRBD2 (6 bases). The germline V gene has CDR1 LNHDA and CDR2 SQIVND (reference sequence). This CDR3 is 15 amino acids long. V lost 6 bases and J 12 bases, leaving 24 bases between the germline ends. In DNA form, the CDR3 reads TGTGCCAGTAGCAACATTCCCGGGACTCCCGTGTGGCAGTTCTTC. Translating it yields CASSNIPGTPVWQFF.